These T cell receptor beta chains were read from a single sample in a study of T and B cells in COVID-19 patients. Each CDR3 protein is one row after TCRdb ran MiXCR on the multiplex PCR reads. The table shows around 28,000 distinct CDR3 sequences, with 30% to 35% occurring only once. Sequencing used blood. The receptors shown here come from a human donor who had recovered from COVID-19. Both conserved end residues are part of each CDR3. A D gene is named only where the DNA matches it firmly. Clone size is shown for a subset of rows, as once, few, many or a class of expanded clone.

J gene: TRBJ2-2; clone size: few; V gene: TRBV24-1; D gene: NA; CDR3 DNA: TGTGCCACGGCGAACACCGGGGAGCTGTTTTTT; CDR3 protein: CATANTGELFF
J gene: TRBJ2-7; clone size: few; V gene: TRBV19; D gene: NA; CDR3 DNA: TGTGCCAGTAGAAGGGGTCCTTCCTACGAGCAGTACTTC; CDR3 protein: CASRRGPSYEQYF
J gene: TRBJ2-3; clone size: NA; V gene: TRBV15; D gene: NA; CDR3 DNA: TGTGCCACCAGCAGAGACAGGGTTTTGGTTCCAGATACGCAGTATTTT; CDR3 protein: CATSRDRVLVPDTQYF
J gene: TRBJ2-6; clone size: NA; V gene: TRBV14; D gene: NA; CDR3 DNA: TGTGCCAGCAGTTTTGGGGCCAACGTCCTGACTTTC; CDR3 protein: CASSFGANVLTF
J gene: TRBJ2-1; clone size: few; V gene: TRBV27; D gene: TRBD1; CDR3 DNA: TGTGCCAGCAGTTTCTCGACAGGGGCCCCCGAGCAGTTCTTC; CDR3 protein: CASSFSTGAPEQFF
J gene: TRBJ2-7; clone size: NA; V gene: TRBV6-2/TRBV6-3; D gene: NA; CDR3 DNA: TGTGCCAGCAGCACGGGATTCCGGGGGACGATCTCCTACGAGCAGTACTTC; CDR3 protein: CASSTGFRGTISYEQYF
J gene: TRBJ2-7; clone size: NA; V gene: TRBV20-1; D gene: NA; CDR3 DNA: TGCAGTGCTAGATCGGGCAGGGGCTACGAGCAGTACTTC; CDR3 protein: CSARSGRGYEQYF
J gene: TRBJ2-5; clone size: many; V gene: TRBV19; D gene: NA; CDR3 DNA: TGTGCCAGTAGCTTCGGCCAGGGGGAGACCCAGTACTTC; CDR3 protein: CASSFGQGETQYF
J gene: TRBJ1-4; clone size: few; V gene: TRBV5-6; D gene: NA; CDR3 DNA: TGTGCCAGCAGCTTGGGCGCTAATGAAAAACTGTTTTTT; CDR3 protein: CASSLGANEKLFF
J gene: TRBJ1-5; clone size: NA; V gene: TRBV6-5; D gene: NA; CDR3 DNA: TGTGCCAGCAGACGACATAATAGCAATCAGCCCCAGCATTTT; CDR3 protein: CASRRHNSNQPQHF
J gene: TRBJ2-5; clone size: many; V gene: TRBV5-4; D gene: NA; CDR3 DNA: TGTGCCAGCAGCTTGTCGAAGAGGGACCAAAGGACCCAGTACTTC; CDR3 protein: CASSLSKRDQRTQYF
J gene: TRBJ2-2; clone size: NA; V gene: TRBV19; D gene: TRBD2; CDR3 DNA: TGTGCCAGTAGTAATCCGGGACTAGCGGGTAGGAACGGGGAGCTGTTTTTT; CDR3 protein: CASSNPGLAGRNGELFF
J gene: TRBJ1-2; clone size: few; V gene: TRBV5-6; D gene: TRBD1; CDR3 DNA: TGTGCCAGCAGCTCGTCAGGGGGCAGGGGCTACACCTTC; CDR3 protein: CASSSSGGRGYTF
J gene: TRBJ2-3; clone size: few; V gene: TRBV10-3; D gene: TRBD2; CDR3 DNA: TGTGCCATCAGTGACCGACTAGCTACAGATACGCAGTATTTT; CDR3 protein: CAISDRLATDTQYF
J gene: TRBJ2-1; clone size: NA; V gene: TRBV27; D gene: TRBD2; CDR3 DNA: TGTGCCAGCAGTTTGGCTCGCGGGAGTCAAAATGAGCAGTTCTTC; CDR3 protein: CASSLARGSQNEQFF
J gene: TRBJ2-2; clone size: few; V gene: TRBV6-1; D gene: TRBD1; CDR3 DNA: TGTGCCAGCAGTGAAGTAGGGACAGCGAACACCGGGGAGCTGTTTTTT; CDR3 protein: CASSEVGTANTGELFF
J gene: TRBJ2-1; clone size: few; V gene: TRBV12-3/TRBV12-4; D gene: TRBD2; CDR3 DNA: TGTGCCAGCAGTTTCATGGCGGGGGGCTCCTACAATGAGCAGTTCTTC; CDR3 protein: CASSFMAGGSYNEQFF
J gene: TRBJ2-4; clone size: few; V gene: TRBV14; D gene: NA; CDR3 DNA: TGTGCCAGCAGCCAAGTTGGTCCCCAGTACTTC; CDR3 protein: CASSQVGPQYF
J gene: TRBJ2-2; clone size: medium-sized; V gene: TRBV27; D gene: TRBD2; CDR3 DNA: TGTGCCAGCAGTGGATCGGCGGGAGGGGGCACCGGGGAGCTGTTTTTT; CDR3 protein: CASSGSAGGGTGELFF
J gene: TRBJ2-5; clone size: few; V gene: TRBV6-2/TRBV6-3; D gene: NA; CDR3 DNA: TGTGCCAGCAGTCCCCGAGGCCTCCAAGAGACCCAGTACTTC; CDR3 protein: CASSPRGLQETQYF
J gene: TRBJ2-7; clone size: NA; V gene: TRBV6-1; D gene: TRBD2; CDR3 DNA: TGTGCCAGCAGTGAATTCAAGCGGGGGCCCTTCGAGCAGTACTTC; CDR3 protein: CASSEFKRGPFEQYF
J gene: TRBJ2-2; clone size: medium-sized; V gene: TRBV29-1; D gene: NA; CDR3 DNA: TGCAGCGTTTTTGGACCAGTCACCGGGGAGCTGTTTTTT; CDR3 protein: CSVFGPVTGELFF
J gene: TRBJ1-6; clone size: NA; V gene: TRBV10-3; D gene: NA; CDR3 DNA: TGTGCCATCGGGGTCGGGGGCGCCTATAATTCACCCCTCCACTTT; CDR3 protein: CAIGVGGAYNSPLHF
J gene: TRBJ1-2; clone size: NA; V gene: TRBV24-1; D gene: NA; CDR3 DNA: TGTGCCACCAGTGAAGGGACATTCTATGGCTACACCTTC; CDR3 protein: CATSEGTFYGYTF
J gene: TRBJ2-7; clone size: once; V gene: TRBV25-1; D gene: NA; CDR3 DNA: TGTGCCAGCAGTGAATACTCCTACGAGCAGTACTTC; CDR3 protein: CASSEYSYEQYF
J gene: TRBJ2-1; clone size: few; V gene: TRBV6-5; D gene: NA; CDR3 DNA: TGTGCCAGCAGGGCCGAGCAGTTCTTC; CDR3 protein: CASRAEQFF
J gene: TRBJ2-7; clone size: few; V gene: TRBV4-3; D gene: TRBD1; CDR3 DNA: TGCGCCAGCAGCCCCCGGACAGGGGACTACGAGCAGTACTTC; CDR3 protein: CASSPRTGDYEQYF
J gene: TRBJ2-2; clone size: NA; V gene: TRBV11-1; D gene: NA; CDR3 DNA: TGTGCCAGCAGCTTAAACGGCGGGGAGCTGTTTTTT; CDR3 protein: CASSLNGGELFF
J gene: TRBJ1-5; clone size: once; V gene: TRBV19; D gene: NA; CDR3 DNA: TGTGCCAGTAGTCTCGATGTTGTCGGGGGTTACCAGCCCCACCATTTT; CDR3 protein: CASSLDVVGGYQPHHF
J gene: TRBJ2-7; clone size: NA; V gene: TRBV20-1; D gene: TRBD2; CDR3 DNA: TGCAGTGCTAAAGCACGGTGGCTAGCGGGGGCCTCCACCTACGAGCAGTACTTC; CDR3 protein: CSAKARWLAGASTYEQYF
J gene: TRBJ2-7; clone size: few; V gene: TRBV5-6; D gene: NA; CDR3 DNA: TGTGCCAGCAGATCGGGGCCCCTGAGCTCCTACGAGCAGTACTTC; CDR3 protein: CASRSGPLSSYEQYF
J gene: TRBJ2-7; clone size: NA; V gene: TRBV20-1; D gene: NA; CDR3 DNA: TGCAGTGCTAGCAAGGACTTTTCCTACGAGCAGTACTTC; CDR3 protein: CSASKDFSYEQYF
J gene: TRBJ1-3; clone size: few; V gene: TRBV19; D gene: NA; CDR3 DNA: TGTGCCAGTACTCCCGTCGGTTCTATAAGTGGAAACACCATATATTTT; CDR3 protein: CASTPVGSISGNTIYF
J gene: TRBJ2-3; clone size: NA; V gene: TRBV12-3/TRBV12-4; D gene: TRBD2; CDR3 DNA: TGTGCCAGCAGTTTTTGGCTAGCGGGGCGCACAGATACGCAGTATTTT; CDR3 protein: CASSFWLAGRTDTQYF
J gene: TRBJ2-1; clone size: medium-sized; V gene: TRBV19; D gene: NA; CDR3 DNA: TGTGCCAGTAGCAACCGAGGAACGAACAATGAGCAGTTCTTC; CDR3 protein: CASSNRGTNNEQFF
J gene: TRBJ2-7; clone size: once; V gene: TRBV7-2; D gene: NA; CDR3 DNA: TGTGCCAGCAGCTCAGGACTCGCCACCTACGAGCAGTACTTC; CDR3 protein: CASSSGLATYEQYF
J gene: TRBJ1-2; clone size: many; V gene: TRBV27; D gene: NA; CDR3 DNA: TGTGCCAGCAGAGGAGGGTTGGGCTACACCTTC; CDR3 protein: CASRGGLGYTF
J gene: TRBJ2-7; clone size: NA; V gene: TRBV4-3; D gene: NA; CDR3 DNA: TGCGCCAGCAGCCAAGATGTCAGCTACTCCTACGAGCAGTACTTC; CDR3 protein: CASSQDVSYSYEQYF